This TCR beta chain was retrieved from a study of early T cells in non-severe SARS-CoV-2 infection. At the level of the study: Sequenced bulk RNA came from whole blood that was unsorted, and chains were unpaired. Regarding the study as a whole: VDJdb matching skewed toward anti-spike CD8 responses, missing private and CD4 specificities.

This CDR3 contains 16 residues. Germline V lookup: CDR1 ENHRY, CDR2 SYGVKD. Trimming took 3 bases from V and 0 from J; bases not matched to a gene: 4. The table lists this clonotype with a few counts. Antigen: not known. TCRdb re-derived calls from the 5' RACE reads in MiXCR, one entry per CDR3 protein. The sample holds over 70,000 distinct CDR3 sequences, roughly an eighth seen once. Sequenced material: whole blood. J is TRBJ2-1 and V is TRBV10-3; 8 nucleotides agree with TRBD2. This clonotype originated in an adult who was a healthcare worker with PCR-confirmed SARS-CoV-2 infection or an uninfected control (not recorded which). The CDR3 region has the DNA TGTGCCATCAGTGAAACGAGCGGGGGCTCCTACAATGAGCAGTTCTTC. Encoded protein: CAISETSGGSYNEQFF.